The clone carrying this TCR beta chain appeared a few times. This entry comes from a study of T-cell reconstitution after alpha-beta-depleted transplantation in children. During its preparation, the TCRbeta library received unique molecular identifiers. A single record per CDR3 protein comes from TCRdb applying MiXCR to the PCR reads. This table has hundreds of thousands of distinct CDR3 sequences, about a tenth appearing once. This material consisted of PBMCs from the stem cell graft donor, taken from the stem cell graft. This sequence was found in a human donor who donated a stem cell graft to a child with acute lymphoblastic leukemia.

CDR3 bases: TGTGCCAGCAGCTTGCTATCCCAAGACGGTGAGCAGTTCTTC. This codes for CASSLLSQDGEQFF. The rearrangement joins TRBV5-5 to TRBJ2-1, with D unclear. This CDR3 comprises 14 residues. V lost 1 base, J lost 9 bases, and 14 bases lay in between. The germline V gene has CDR1 SGHKS and CDR2 YYEKEE (reference sequence).